Listed here are 29 T cell receptor beta chains from one sample, sequenced in a study of T cells after yellow fever vaccination. One entry per CDR3 protein, called by TCRdb with MiXCR from the 5' RACE reads. The sample comprises 200,000 to 300,000 distinct CDR3 sequences, more than 3.5% of which are singletons, and approximately 18% rests with the top ten. This sample comprised PBMCs, obtained 15 days after the yellow fever booster vaccination. The receptors originated from a man between 18 and 35 years old who received the YFV17D yellow fever vaccine.

This clonotype was counted ten times or more. V gene TRBV12-3 or TRBV12-4 combines with J gene TRBJ1-1; D ambiguous. The CDR3 length is 13 residues. V was trimmed by 7 bases and J by 8 bases, leaving 17 bases between them. This CDR3 is CASTEIGQFEAFF. CDR3 in DNA: TGTGCCAGCACCGAAATCGGGCAGTTCGAAGCTTTCTTT.

This clonotype was counted ten times or more. The chain carries TRBV6-6 and TRBJ2-4; a possible D gene is TRBD2 (7 bases). Germline CDR1 is MNHNY and CDR2 is SVGAGI (reference sequence). V lost 5 bases, J lost 5 bases, and 16 bases lay in between. This CDR3 has 15 residues. CDR3 sequence: CASSPPGGAQNIQYF. CDR3 nucleotide sequence: TGTGCCAGCAGTCCCCCTGGGGGGGCCCAAAACATTCAGTACTTC.

This clonotype was picked up many times. The rearrangement links TRBV27 to TRBJ1-1; D remains ambiguous. Trimming pared 0 bases from V and 0 bases from J, leaving 14 bases between. Germline CDR1 is MNHEY and CDR2 is SMNVEV (reference sequence). The CDR3 spans 17 residues. The CDR3 region is CASSLSFRGSMNTEAFF. The CDR3 nucleotides are TGTGCCAGCAGTTTATCATTCCGGGGAAGTATGAACACTGAAGCTTTCTTT.

This rearrangement joins TRBV19 to TRBJ1-2; D is uncertain. Germline values: CDR1 LNHDA, CDR2 SQIVND (reference sequence). Trimming left V 7 bases short and J 3 bases short, with 9 bases between. This CDR3 comprises 12 residues. In nucleotides, the CDR3 is TGTGCCAGTACTGGAGGATACTATGGCTACACCTTC. It yields the protein CASTGGYYGYTF.

This clonotype was recorded a few times. The J gene is TRBJ1-1, the V gene TRBV27, with D uncertain. The CDR3 runs 13 residues. CDR1 and CDR2 (germline): MNHEY, SMNVEV (reference sequence). The V gene lost 6 bases and the J gene lost 8 bases, with 16 bases spanning the gap. The DNA of the CDR3 is TGTGCCAGCAGCCCCTATACCACGGGAGAAGCTTTCTTT. Its protein product is CASSPYTTGEAFF.

At least ten counts were recorded for this clonotype. The chain joins TRBV30 to TRBJ2-5, with D perhaps matching TRBD1 or TRBD2 (6 bases each). Germline-derived CDR1 and CDR2 are GTSNPN and SVGIG (reference sequence). Trimming shortened V by 2 bases and J by 5 bases, and 15 bases separated the two germline ends. This CDR3 region has 14 residues. The chain's CDR3 is CAWSPQGRSETQYF. The CDR3 nucleotides read TGTGCCTGGAGTCCCCAGGGGAGGTCGGAGACCCAGTACTTC.

This clonotype was seen at least ten times. The rearrangement uses TRBV29-1 and TRBJ2-1, with D possibly being TRBD1 (5 bases). Germline V gene lookup returns CDR1 SQVTM and CDR2 ANQGSEA. The length of the CDR3 is 11 residues. The germline V and J ends were trimmed by 7 bases and 9 bases, with 13 bases remaining between them. In nucleotides, the CDR3 is TGCAGCGCTGCAGGGTCCCGTGAGCAGTTCTTC. Encoded protein: CSAAGSREQFF.

This clonotype was seen a handful of times. V gene TRBV24-1 combines with J gene TRBJ2-3; 7 bases match TRBD1. Germline assignment: CDR1 KGHDR and CDR2 SFDVKD. V lost 4 bases to trimming and J lost 6 bases; unmatched junction nucleotides: 21. The CDR3 runs to 19 residues. This CDR3 is CATSDPFNRGLASADTQYF. The CDR3 region has the DNA TGTGCCACCAGTGACCCCTTCAACAGGGGCCTCGCATCGGCGGATACGCAGTATTTT.

This clonotype was recorded at least ten times. This CDR3 is CASSLRAPSETQYF. DNA of the CDR3: TGTGCCAGCAGTTTAAGGGCCCCCTCAGAGACCCAGTACTTC. The chain links TRBV27 to TRBJ2-5; D not certain. Germline V CDR1 and CDR2: MNHEY, SMNVEV (reference sequence). V lost 2 bases and J lost 4, with 11 bases in between. The CDR3 runs 14 residues.

In its sample, this clonotype was seen many times. The rearrangement links TRBV13 to TRBJ1-5; perhaps TRBD1 as D (6 bases). In germline, CDR1 is PRHDT, CDR2 FYEKMQ (reference sequence). CDR3 size: 15 residues. With 4 bases removed from V and 6 bases from J, the gap between germline ends came to 16 bases. The CDR3 region has the DNA TGTGCCAGCAGCTGGGGGCGCGGCGGAGGTCAGCCCCAGCATTTT. This encodes CASSWGRGGGQPQHF.

This clonotype was seen at least ten times. The chain uses TRBV20-1 and TRBJ1-5, with 9 nucleotides matching TRBD1. This CDR3 has 16 amino acids. The V and J ends lost 3 bases and 5 bases, in that order; junction bases with no gene match: 11. From germline, CDR1 is DFQATT and CDR2 SNEGSKA (reference sequence). The chain's CDR3 is CSARVTGGGWDQPQHF. CDR3 bases: TGCAGTGCTAGGGTGACAGGGGGTGGTTGGGATCAGCCCCAGCATTTT.

This clonotype was observed many times. V is TRBV4-2 and J is TRBJ1-5, with TRBD1 matching 8 bases. The CDR3 spans 18 residues. Unmatched junction bases numbered 13, after V lost 0 bases and J lost 6 bases. The germline V gene has CDR1 LGHNA and CDR2 YNFKEQ. CDR3 sequence (DNA): TGTGCCAGCAGCCAAGATCTAGGCAGGGGGCGCGACGGTCAGCCCCAGCATTTT. Its translation is CASSQDLGRGRDGQPQHF.

This clonotype was counted at least ten times. The V gene is TRBV4-2, the J gene TRBJ1-4; maybe TRBD1 (5 bases). The V gene's germline CDR1 is LGHNA and CDR2 YNFKEQ. This CDR3 is 16 amino acids long. The V and J ends lost 0 bases and 4 bases respectively, with 12 bases between them. CDR3 nucleotide sequence: TGTGCCAGCAGCCAAGATCTGGGGGGAGGTAATGAAAAACTGTTTTTT. This codes for CASSQDLGGGNEKLFF.

There are many counts of this clonotype. The chain couples TRBV12-3 or TRBV12-4 to TRBJ2-2, with D uncertain. The CDR3 is 16 amino acids. V was clipped by 3 bases and J by 0 bases, with 11 bases between them. The CDR3: CASSFGRVTNTGELFF. CDR3 nucleotides: TGTGCCAGCAGTTTTGGTAGGGTTACGAACACCGGGGAGCTGTTTTTT.

This clonotype was seen many times. The chain is built from TRBV12-3 or TRBV12-4 and TRBJ2-3; 8 bases are a match to TRBD1. The trim removed 6 bases at V and 3 bases at J, leaving 2 bases unmatched. This CDR3 is built from 13 residues. The CDR3 DNA is TGTGCCAGCAGGGACAGGGCAACAGATACGCAGTATTTT. Its protein product is CASRDRATDTQYF.

In its sample, this clonotype was seen many times. The chain recombines TRBV28 with TRBJ1-2; D is ambiguous. V was clipped by 4 bases and J by 8 bases, with 11 bases between them. The CDR3 is 12 residues long. The germline V gene has CDR1 MDHEN and CDR2 SYDVKM. CDR3 sequence reads: CASSWETGGYTF. Written as DNA, the CDR3 is TGTGCCAGCAGTTGGGAAACCGGGGGCTACACCTTC.

This clonotype showed up many times. The rearrangement joins TRBV7-4 to TRBJ2-7; D perhaps matches TRBD1 (6 bases). Germline lookup yields CDR1 SGHVT and CDR2 SQSDAQ. The CDR3 is 16 amino acids. V was shortened by 5 bases and J by 6 bases, with 23 bases between the two germline ends. The chain's CDR3 is CASSVRDNPIGREQYV. In DNA, the CDR3 is TGTGCCAGCAGCGTCCGGGACAATCCCATAGGTCGCGAGCAGTACGTC.

This clonotype came up many times. The chain has TRBV12-3 or TRBV12-4 and TRBJ2-3, with a weak D call TRBD2 (7 bases). V was clipped by 6 bases and J by 2 bases, with 12 bases between them. The CDR3 extends over 14 amino acids. The CDR3 DNA is TGTGCCAGCAGCGGGGGGCCGATCACAGATACGCAGTATTTT. As protein: CASSGGPITDTQYF.

The table lists this clonotype with many counts. The V and J genes are TRBV7-7 and TRBJ2-3; no reliable D call. The V gene lost 2 bases and the J gene lost 5 bases, with 11 bases spanning the gap. The CDR3 sequence is 14 residues long. Germline V CDR1 and CDR2: SSHAT, FNYEAQ (reference sequence). The CDR3 spells CASSLLQAGDTQYF. The CDR3 bases are TGTGCCAGCAGCTTATTGCAGGCTGGAGATACGCAGTATTTT.

Many counts were recorded for this clonotype. V and J are TRBV11-2 and TRBJ2-5; D uncertain. With 5 bases removed from V and 5 bases from J, the gap between germline ends came to 12 bases. Germline loops: CDR1 SGHAT, CDR2 FQNNGV. The length of the CDR3 is 13 residues. CDR3 coding DNA: TGTGCCAGCAGCAAGACCCCGGCCGAGACCCAGTACTTC. It specifies CASSKTPAETQYF.

This clonotype was seen at least ten times. The rearrangement joins TRBV5-6 to TRBJ2-7; 9 bases are a match to TRBD1. Trimming removed 4 bases from V and 6 bases from J; junction bases left unmatched: 8. The CDR3 has 14 amino acids. Germline CDR1 is SGHDT and CDR2 is YYEEEE. This CDR3 reads CASSPGTGWGEQYF. The CDR3 bases are TGTGCCAGCAGCCCCGGGACAGGGTGGGGCGAGCAGTACTTC.

This clonotype has a count of ten or more. The V call is TRBV7-9, the J call TRBJ2-2; D is unclear. Germline assignment: CDR1 SEHNR and CDR2 FQNEAQ (reference sequence). Trimming stripped 4 bases from V and 3 bases from J, with 12 bases between. The CDR3 runs 15 residues. CDR3 sequence: CASSSVVGYTGELFF. The DNA of the CDR3 is TGTGCCAGCAGCTCTGTAGTGGGTTACACCGGGGAGCTGTTTTTT.

The sample holds many counts of this clonotype. The chain links TRBV4-2 to TRBJ1-5; D is uncertain. This CDR3 comprises 18 residues. Trimming stripped 0 bases from V and 0 bases from J, with 15 bases between. Germline V gives CDR1 LGHNA, CDR2 YNFKEQ. DNA of the CDR3: TGTGCCAGCAGCCAAGACTCCATGGGAGTCCGTAGCAATCAGCCCCAGCATTTT. Protein sequence: CASSQDSMGVRSNQPQHF.

This clonotype came up many times. The DNA of the CDR3 is TGCAGTGCTAATAGCGGGGGGGCCGGAGATACGCAGTATTTT. Amino acids: CSANSGGAGDTQYF. This chain joins TRBV20-1 and TRBJ2-3; 11 bases map to TRBD2. Germline CDR1 and CDR2: DFQATT and SNEGSKA (reference sequence). J was trimmed by 5 bases and V by 4 bases; bases with no gene match: 5. The CDR3 is 14 residues long.

This clonotype occurred many times. V gene TRBV11-2 combines with J gene TRBJ2-7, with a tentative D call TRBD1 (6 bases). V was pared by 0 bases and J by 3 bases, with 18 bases between. The CDR3 sequence is 17 residues long. The V gene's germline CDR1 is SGHAT and CDR2 FQNNGV. The CDR3: CASSLDEGPGVFYEQYF. The CDR3 nucleotides are TGTGCCAGCAGCTTAGACGAGGGCCCAGGGGTTTTCTACGAGCAGTACTTC.

This clonotype was picked up many times. The chain employs TRBV7-6 and TRBJ1-4; possibly TRBD1 for D (6 bases). The CDR3 length is 15 residues. Germline V gene sequence: CDR1 SGHVS, CDR2 FNYEAQ. The V and J ends lost 3 bases and 0 bases respectively, with 8 bases between them. CDR3 region: CASSFRGATNEKLFF. CDR3 bases: TGTGCCAGCAGCTTCAGGGGTGCAACTAATGAAAAACTGTTTTTT.

This clonotype has at least ten counts. The chain recombines TRBV28 with TRBJ2-7, with a possible D match to TRBD1 (5 bases). Germline CDR1 reads MDHEN; CDR2 reads SYDVKM. Trimming pared 6 bases from V and 2 bases from J, leaving 11 bases between. This CDR3 contains 13 residues. The CDR3: CASRVGRAYEQYF. In DNA, the CDR3 is TGTGCCAGCAGGGTCGGCAGGGCCTACGAGCAGTACTTC. Drawing the rest from reference TRBV28 and TRBJ2-7, the complete variable domain is DVKVTQSSRYLVKRTGEKVFLECVQDMDHENMFWYRQDPGLGLRLIYFSYDVKMKEKGDIPEGYSVSREKKERFSLILESASTNQTSMYLCASRVGRAYEQYFGPGTRLTVT.

The sample holds many counts of this clonotype. The chain is built from TRBV5-1 and TRBJ2-1, with 7 bases that match TRBD1. Unmatched junction bases numbered 4, after V lost 0 bases and J lost 4 bases. Germline lookup yields CDR1 SGHRS and CDR2 YFSETQ. CDR3 length: 15 amino acids. The CDR3 nucleotides are TGCGCCAGCAGCTTGGGAGGACAGGCTTACAATGAGCAGTTCTTC. This sequence encodes CASSLGGQAYNEQFF.

This clonotype appeared many times. The J gene is TRBJ2-3, the V gene TRBV12-3 or TRBV12-4, with 9 bases aligning to TRBD2. This CDR3 has 16 residues. Trimming took 1 base from V and 7 from J; bases not matched to a gene: 9. The CDR3 spells CASSLEGGGVRHTQYF. CDR3 bases: TGTGCCAGCAGTTTAGAAGGCGGGGGGGTCCGACATACGCAGTATTTT.